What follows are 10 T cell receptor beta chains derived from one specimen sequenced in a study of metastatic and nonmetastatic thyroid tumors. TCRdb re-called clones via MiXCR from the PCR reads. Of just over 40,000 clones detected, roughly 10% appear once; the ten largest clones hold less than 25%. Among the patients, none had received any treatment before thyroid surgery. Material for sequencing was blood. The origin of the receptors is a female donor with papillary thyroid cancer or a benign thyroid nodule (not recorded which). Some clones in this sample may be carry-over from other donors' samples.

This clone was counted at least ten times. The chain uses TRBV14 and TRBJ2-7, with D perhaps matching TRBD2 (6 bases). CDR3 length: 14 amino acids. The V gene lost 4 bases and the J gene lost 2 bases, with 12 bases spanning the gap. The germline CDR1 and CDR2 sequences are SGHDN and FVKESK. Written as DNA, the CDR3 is TGTGCCAGCAGCCCCTGGGAGGCTCCCTACGAGCAGTACTTC. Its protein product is CASSPWEAPYEQYF.

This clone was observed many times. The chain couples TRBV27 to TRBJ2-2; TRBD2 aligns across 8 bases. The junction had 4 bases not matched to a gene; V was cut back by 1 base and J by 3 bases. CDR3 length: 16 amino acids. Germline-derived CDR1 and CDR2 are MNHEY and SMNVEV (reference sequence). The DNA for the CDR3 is TGTGCCAGCAGTTTATTTTTCGGGAGGGACACCGGGGAGCTGTTTTTT. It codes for CASSLFFGRDTGELFF.

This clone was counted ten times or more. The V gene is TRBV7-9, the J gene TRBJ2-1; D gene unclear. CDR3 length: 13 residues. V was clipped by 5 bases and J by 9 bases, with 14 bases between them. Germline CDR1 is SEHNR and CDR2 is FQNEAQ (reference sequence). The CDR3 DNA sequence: TGTGCCAGCAGCCAAACCGTGGAGAGTGAGCAGTTCTTC. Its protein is CASSQTVESEQFF.

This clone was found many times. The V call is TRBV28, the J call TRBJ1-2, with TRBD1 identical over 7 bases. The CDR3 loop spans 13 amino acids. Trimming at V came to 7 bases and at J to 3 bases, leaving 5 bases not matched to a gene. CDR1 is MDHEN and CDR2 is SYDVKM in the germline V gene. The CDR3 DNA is TGTGCCAGCATCTCCGACAGGGACTATGGCTACACCTTC. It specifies CASISDRDYGYTF.

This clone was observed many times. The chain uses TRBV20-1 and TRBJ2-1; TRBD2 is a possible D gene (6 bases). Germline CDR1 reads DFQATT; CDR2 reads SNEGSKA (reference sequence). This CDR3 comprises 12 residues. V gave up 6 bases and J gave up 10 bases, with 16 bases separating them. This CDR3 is CSAQTSLMEQFF. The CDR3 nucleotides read TGCAGTGCGCAGACTAGTCTTATGGAGCAGTTCTTC.

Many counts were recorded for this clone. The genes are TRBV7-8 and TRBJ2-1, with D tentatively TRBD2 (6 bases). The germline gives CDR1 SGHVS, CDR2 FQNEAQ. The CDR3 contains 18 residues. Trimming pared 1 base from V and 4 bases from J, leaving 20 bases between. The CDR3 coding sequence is TGTGCCAGCAGCTTAGGGGGCCCCGGGAGCGGAGATTACAATGAGCAGTTCTTC. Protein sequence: CASSLGGPGSGDYNEQFF.

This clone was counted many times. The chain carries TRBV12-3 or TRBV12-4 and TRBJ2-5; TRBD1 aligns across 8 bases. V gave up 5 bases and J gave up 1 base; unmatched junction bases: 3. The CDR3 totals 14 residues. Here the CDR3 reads CASSPTGGQETQYF. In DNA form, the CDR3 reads TGTGCCAGCAGTCCAACAGGGGGCCAAGAGACCCAGTACTTC.

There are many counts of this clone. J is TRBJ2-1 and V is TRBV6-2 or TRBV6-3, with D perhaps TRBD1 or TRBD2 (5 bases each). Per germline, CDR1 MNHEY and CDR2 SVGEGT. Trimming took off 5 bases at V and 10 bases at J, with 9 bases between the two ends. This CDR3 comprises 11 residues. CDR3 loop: CASSVGPEQFF. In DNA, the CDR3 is TGTGCCAGCAGTGTGGGACCAGAGCAGTTCTTC.

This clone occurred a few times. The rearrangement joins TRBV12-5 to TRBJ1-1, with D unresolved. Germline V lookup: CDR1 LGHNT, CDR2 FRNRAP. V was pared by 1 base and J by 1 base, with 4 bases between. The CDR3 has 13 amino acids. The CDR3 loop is CASGLEANTEAFF. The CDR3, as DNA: TGTGCTAGTGGTTTGGAGGCGAACACTGAAGCTTTCTTT. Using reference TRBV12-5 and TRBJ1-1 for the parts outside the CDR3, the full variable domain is DARVTQTPRHKVTEMGQEVTMRCQPILGHNTVFWYRQTMMQGLELLAYFRNRAPLDDSGMPKDRFSAEMPDATLATLKIQPSEPRDSAVYFCASGLEANTEAFFGQGTRLTVV.

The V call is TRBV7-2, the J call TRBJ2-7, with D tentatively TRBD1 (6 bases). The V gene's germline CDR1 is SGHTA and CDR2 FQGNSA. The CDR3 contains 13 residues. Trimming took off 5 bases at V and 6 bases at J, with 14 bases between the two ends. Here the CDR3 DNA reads TGTGCCAGCAGCACGAATTACAGGGTCGAGCAGTACTTC. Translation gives CASSTNYRVEQYF.